The 9 T cell receptor beta chains listed next were all sequenced from one sample in a study of Ad26.COV2.S vaccination and SARS-CoV-2 variants (dated by TCRdb to 2020 to 2023). The receptor library was made with the immunoSEQ multiplex PCR assay. TCRdb's version of the immuneACCESS table is confined to in-frame rearrangements and falls short of the full clone set. An unresolved V gene accounts for under half of the shortfall where checked; the remainder is of unknown origin. The sample table lists just over 350,000 clones, around 83% of them with a count of one. The top ten clones comprise about 3.3% of the sample. The treatment or condition label, as the study defines it: roughly 19 received Ad26.COV2.S at low or high dose, single or two shots; roughly five received placebo; per-sample allocation not given. Repertoires of vaccine and placebo recipients were sequenced from samples taken on day 63 after the first injection.

Material: peripheral blood, obtained in a trial of Ad26.COV2.S vaccine versus placebo. The receptors shown here come from a person between 18 and 65 years old who received the Ad26.COV2.S COVID-19 vaccine or a placebo.

This sequence joins TRBV29-1 and TRBJ2-5; 10 bases agree with TRBD2. Germline V CDR1 and CDR2: SQVTM, ANQGSEA. The CDR3 has 14 residues. Trimming at V came to 8 bases and at J to 0 bases, leaving 6 bases not matched to a gene. CDR3 protein: CSSQRGGYQETQYF. Written as DNA, the CDR3 is TGCAGCTCCCAGCGGGGGGGATACCAAGAGACCCAGTACTTC. The full variable domain, in which reference TRBV29-1 and TRBJ2-5 provide the parts outside the CDR3, is SAVISQKPSRDICQRGTSLTIQCQVDSQVTMMFWYRQQPGQSLTLIATANQGSEATYESGFVIDKFPISRPNLTFSTLTVSNMSPEDSSIYLCSSQRGGYQETQYFGPGTRLLVL.

The J gene is TRBJ2-7, the V gene TRBV5-4; either TRBD1 or TRBD2 may fit D (6 bases each). CDR3 size: 15 residues. Germline V gives CDR1 SGHNT, CDR2 YYREEE (reference sequence). Trimming pared 3 bases from V and 7 bases from J, leaving 20 bases between. The CDR3 region is CASSSLDGGDGEQYF. As DNA, the CDR3 is TGTGCCAGCAGCTCCCTTGACGGGGGCGATGGGGAGCAGTACTTC. Full variable domain (rest looked up from reference TRBV5-4 and TRBJ2-7): ETGVTQSPTHLIKTRGQQVTLRCSSQSGHNTVSWYQQALGQGPQFIFQYYREEENGRGNFPPRFSGLQFPNYSSELNVNALELDDSALYLCASSSLDGGDGEQYFGPGTRLTVT.

The chain employs TRBV29-1 and TRBJ2-4, with D perhaps TRBD1 (6 bases). The germline V and J ends were trimmed by 6 bases and 0 bases, with 9 bases remaining between them. CDR1 and CDR2 (germline): SQVTM, ANQGSEA. There are 13 residues in the CDR3. The CDR3 loop reads CSVRGLAKNIQYF. The CDR3 coding sequence is TGCAGCGTGAGGGGGTTAGCCAAAAACATTCAGTACTTC.

This clone occurred once. The gene calls are TRBV10-3 and TRBJ2-2; 15 bases are shared with TRBD2. Looked up from germline, CDR1 is ENHRY and CDR2 is SYGVKD. The CDR3 runs 17 residues. V trimming: 7 bases; J trimming: 7 bases; junction bases outside the gene matches: 10. The DNA of the CDR3 is TGTGCCATCAAAAAGGCCGGGGGACTAGCGGGAGGCGGGGAGCTGTTTTTT. Translation gives CAIKKAGGLAGGGELFF.

The genes are TRBV4-1 and TRBJ2-7, with D unclear. The CDR3 extends over 14 amino acids. Trimming cost V 3 bases and J 4 bases, with 13 bases left between them. Germline V gene data show CDR1 as MGHRA and CDR2 as YSYEKL. The CDR3 DNA sequence: TGCGCCAGCAGCCATCCCCCGGGCTCATACGAGCAGTACTTC. Translation: CASSHPPGSYEQYF.

The rearrangement links TRBV3-1 (or the pseudogene TRBV3-2) to TRBJ2-7; D remains unclear. Trimming removed 4 bases at V and 6 bases at J, with 13 bases between. There are 13 residues in the CDR3. The germline V gene has CDR1 LGHDT and CDR2 YNNKEL (reference sequence). This CDR3 reads CASSPLGGPEQYF. CDR3 nucleotides: TGTGCCAGCAGCCCTCTGGGCGGCCCCGAGCAGTACTTC.

The V gene is TRBV6-6, the J gene TRBJ2-7, with TRBD2 matching 8 bases. The trim removed 3 bases at V and 4 bases at J, leaving 8 bases unmatched. CDR1 and CDR2 from the germline V gene are MNHNY and SVGAGI (reference sequence). This CDR3 is built from 15 residues. The CDR3: CASSYSGAGAYEQYF. CDR3 coding DNA: TGTGCCAGCAGTTATTCCGGAGCGGGGGCTTACGAGCAGTACTTC.

A few counts support this clone. This chain uses TRBV11-2 with TRBJ2-6, with D perhaps TRBD1 (6 bases). V gave up 9 bases and J gave up 4 bases, with 19 bases separating them. The CDR3 sequence is 16 residues long. Germline CDR1 reads SGHAT; CDR2 reads FQNNGV. The CDR3 region is CASGPGQFAGANVLTF. Here the CDR3 DNA reads TGTGCCAGTGGGCCAGGACAGTTCGCCGGGGCCAACGTCCTGACTTTC.

This chain uses TRBV6-6 with TRBJ2-2; 14 bases agree with TRBD2. With V trimmed by 8 bases and J by 6 bases, 8 bases remained unmatched. CDR1 and CDR2 (germline): MNHNY, SVGAGI (reference sequence). This CDR3 comprises 16 residues. The chain's CDR3 is CASGTSGSLEAGELFF. CDR3 nucleotide sequence: TGTGCCAGCGGGACTAGCGGGAGTTTGGAGGCCGGGGAGCTGTTTTTT.